One and the same sample provided the 13 T cell receptor beta chains below, sequenced in a study of beta chain features in type 1 diabetes. The investigators reverse transcribed all of the isolated RNA, so they sequenced expressed TCRB transcripts. Produced via immunoSEQ multiplex PCR; TCRdb's table is partial and in-frame only. Of a few hundred thousand clones listed, roughly 16% are singletons. The sample comprised naive CD4+ T cells from blood. These receptors were collected from a woman younger than 30 in good health.

The chain couples TRBV23-1 to TRBJ2-7; TRBD1 agrees at 10 bases. TRBV23-1 belongs to the ORF category, with a function that is uncertain. The CDR3 extends over 13 amino acids. The V and J ends lost 8 bases and 6 bases, in that order; junction bases with no gene match: 7. In nucleotides, the CDR3 is TGCGCCAGCTGGGGACAGGGGAGTTGCGAGCAGTACTTC. This translates into CASWGQGSCEQYF.

The V call is TRBV29-1, the J call TRBJ1-1; weak D call: TRBD1 (6 bases). V lost 5 bases to trimming and J lost 5 bases, with 9 bases between them. This CDR3 is built from 11 residues. Per the germline V gene, CDR1 is SQVTM and CDR2 is ANQGSEA. CDR3 DNA sequence: TGCAGCGTTTCAGGGGAGACTGAAGCTTTCTTT. This translates into CSVSGETEAFF.

This clone showed up just a few times. The chain combines TRBV6-5 with TRBJ1-5; possibly TRBD1 for D (6 bases). This CDR3 spans 14 amino acids. Germline V gene sequence: CDR1 MNHEY, CDR2 SVGAGI. V lost 0 bases to trimming and J lost 6 bases, with 9 bases between them. The CDR3 sequence is CASSYSTGAQPQHF. The CDR3, as DNA: TGTGCCAGCAGTTACTCGACAGGAGCTCAGCCCCAGCATTTT.

A few counts support this clone. V is TRBV7-9 and J is TRBJ2-1; no clear D gene. The V end was cut by 6 bases, the J end by 0 bases, with 12 bases between. The CDR3 is made up of 15 amino acids. Looked up from germline, CDR1 is SEHNR and CDR2 is FQNEAQ (reference sequence). The CDR3 DNA is TGTGCCAGCAGTCCGACTTCACTCTCCTACAATGAGCAGTTCTTC. Protein product: CASSPTSLSYNEQFF.

This clone was seen only a few times. J is TRBJ2-5 and V is TRBV7-2; D is possibly TRBD2 (5 bases). From germline, CDR1 is SGHTA and CDR2 FQGNSA. Deletions cut 2 bases from V and 5 bases from J, with 6 bases between. The CDR3 consists of 12 residues. CDR3 DNA: TGTGCCAGCAGCTTATGGAGGGAGACCCAGTACTTC. Protein product: CASSLWRETQYF.

In its sample, this clone was seen a few times. This sequence joins TRBV28 and TRBJ2-6; 8 bases map to TRBD1. CDR1 is MDHEN and CDR2 is SYDVKM in the germline V gene. The CDR3 totals 17 residues. V was clipped by 10 bases and J by 4 bases; unmatched bases: 15. CDR3 loop: CATLSGGASYGANVLTF. The CDR3 nucleotides read TGTGCCACCTTGTCAGGGGGCGCGTCATACGGGGCCAACGTCCTGACTTTC.

Of note for this clone: The junction and the germline gene differ at one end; a read error may be behind it. The chain recombines TRBV15 with TRBJ2-1, with 8 positions matching TRBD2. This CDR3 comprises 16 residues. Germline CDR1 and CDR2: LNHNV and YYDKDF (reference sequence). In nucleotides, the CDR3 is TGTGCCACCCGCAGTAGGAGCGGGGGAAGGTACAATGAGCAGTTCTTC. This encodes CATRSRSGGRYNEQFF.

In this sample, this clone turned up a few times. The chain couples TRBV11-2 to TRBJ2-1; 7 bases match TRBD2. Trimming removed 1 base from V and 9 bases from J; junction bases left unmatched: 12. Germline V gene lookup returns CDR1 SGHAT and CDR2 FQNNGV. The CDR3 spans 16 residues. DNA for the CDR3: TGTGCCAGCAGCTTAGGGGGTGGGAGGGCCATCTCTGAGCAGTTCTTC. It encodes CASSLGGGRAISEQFF.

The J gene is TRBJ1-4, the V gene TRBV4-3; D gene uncertain. Germline CDR1 is LGHNA and CDR2 is YSLEER. Trimming took 4 bases from V and 7 from J, leaving 13 bases between them. The CDR3 loop spans 14 amino acids. CDR3 bases: TGCGCCAGCAGCCCCCGAGGGCGTGGTGAAAAACTGTTTTTT. This translates into CASSPRGRGEKLFF.

V and J are TRBV2 and TRBJ1-5, with 7 positions matching TRBD1. From germline, CDR1 is SNHLY and CDR2 FYNNEI. The CDR3 sequence is 15 residues long. Losses at the gene ends were 6 bases for V and 0 bases for J; bases not matched to a gene: 5. The CDR3 sequence is CASRTTGNSNQPQHF. In DNA, the CDR3 is TGTGCCAGCAGGACGACAGGGAATAGCAATCAGCCCCAGCATTTT.

The chain joins TRBV15 to TRBJ2-5; the D gene is possibly TRBD2 (5 bases). The CDR3 contains 15 residues. The V gene's germline CDR1 is LNHNV and CDR2 YYDKDF (reference sequence). The V gene lost 0 bases and the J gene lost 1 base, with 9 bases spanning the gap. The CDR3 loop is CATSRDGSFQETQYF. The CDR3 DNA reads TGTGCCACCAGCAGAGATGGGAGTTTCCAAGAGACCCAGTACTTC.

This clone showed up just a few times. The chain recombines TRBV19 with TRBJ2-4, with 11 bases identical to TRBD2. The germline gives CDR1 LNHDA, CDR2 SQIVND (reference sequence). J lost 0 bases, V lost 6 bases, and 10 bases had no gene match. This CDR3 spans 18 amino acids. The CDR3 loop is CASSRLAGRPLAKNIQYF. CDR3 coding DNA: TGTGCCAGTAGCCGACTAGCGGGAAGGCCTCTAGCCAAAAACATTCAGTACTTC.

This rearrangement joins TRBV2 to TRBJ2-1; 7 bases fit TRBD2. The CDR3 length is 12 residues. From germline, CDR1 is SNHLY and CDR2 FYNNEI. After removal of 8 bases from V and 3 bases from J, the junction contained 1 base not matched to a gene. This chain's CDR3 is CASRDYYNEQFF. DNA for the CDR3: TGTGCCAGCCGGGACTACTACAATGAGCAGTTCTTC.